This T cell receptor (beta chain) was observed in a study of CD4 T cells in relation to SARS-CoV-2 and coronaviruses. As for this clone: Its specificity is not known.

V dropped 6 bases and J dropped 2; count of bases not matched to a gene: 4. CDR3 length: 14 residues. CDR1 and CDR2 (germline): MNHEY, SVGAGI. Assay: immunoSEQ multiplex PCR; the TCRdb copy retains only in-frame clones and omits some. The table records around 34,000 clones, over 70% of them present only once. Material for sequencing was memory CD4+ T cells from PBMCs, cultured in vitro. The chain couples TRBV6-5 to TRBJ2-7; 10 bases fit TRBD2. The TCR was taken from an adult with COVID-19. Here the CDR3 reads CASRTTSGPYEQYF. In nucleotides, the CDR3 is TGTGCCAGCAGAACGACTAGCGGGCCCTACGAGCAGTACTTC.